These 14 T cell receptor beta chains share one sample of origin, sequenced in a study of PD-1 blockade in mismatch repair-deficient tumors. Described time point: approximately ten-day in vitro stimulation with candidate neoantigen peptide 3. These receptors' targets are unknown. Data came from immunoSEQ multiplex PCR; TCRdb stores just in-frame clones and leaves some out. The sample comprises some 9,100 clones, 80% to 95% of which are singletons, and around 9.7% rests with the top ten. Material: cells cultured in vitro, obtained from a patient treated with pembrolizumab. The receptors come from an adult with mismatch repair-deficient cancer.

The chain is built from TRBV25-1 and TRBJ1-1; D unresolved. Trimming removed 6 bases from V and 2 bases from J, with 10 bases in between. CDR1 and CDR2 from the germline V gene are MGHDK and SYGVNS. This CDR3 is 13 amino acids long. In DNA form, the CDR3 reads TGTGCCAGCAGCCGTCAGGAAAACACTGAAGCTTTCTTT. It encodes CASSRQENTEAFF.

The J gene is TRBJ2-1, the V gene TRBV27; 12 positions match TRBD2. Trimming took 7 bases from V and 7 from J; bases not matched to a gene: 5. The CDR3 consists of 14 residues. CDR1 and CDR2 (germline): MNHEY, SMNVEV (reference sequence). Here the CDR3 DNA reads TGTGCCAGCACCCGGACTAGCGGGGTAAATGAGCAGTTCTTC. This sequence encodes CASTRTSGVNEQFF.

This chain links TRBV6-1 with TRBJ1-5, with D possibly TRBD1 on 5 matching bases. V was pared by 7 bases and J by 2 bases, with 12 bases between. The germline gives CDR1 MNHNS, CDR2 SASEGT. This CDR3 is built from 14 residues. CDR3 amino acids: CASTAVGGNQPQHF. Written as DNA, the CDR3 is TGTGCCAGCACCGCGGTGGGGGGCAATCAGCCCCAGCATTTT.

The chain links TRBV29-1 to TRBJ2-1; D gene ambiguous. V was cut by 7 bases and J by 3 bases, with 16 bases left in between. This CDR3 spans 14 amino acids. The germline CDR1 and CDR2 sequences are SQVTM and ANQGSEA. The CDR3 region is CSAETASRYNEQFF. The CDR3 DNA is TGCAGCGCCGAGACTGCCTCACGCTACAATGAGCAGTTCTTC.

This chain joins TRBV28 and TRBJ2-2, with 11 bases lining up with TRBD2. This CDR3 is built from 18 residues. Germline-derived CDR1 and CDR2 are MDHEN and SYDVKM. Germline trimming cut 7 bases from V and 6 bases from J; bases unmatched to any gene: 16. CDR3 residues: CASKPPLFSGRASGELFF. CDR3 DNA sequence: TGTGCCAGCAAACCGCCCTTGTTTAGCGGGAGGGCCTCCGGGGAGCTGTTTTTT.

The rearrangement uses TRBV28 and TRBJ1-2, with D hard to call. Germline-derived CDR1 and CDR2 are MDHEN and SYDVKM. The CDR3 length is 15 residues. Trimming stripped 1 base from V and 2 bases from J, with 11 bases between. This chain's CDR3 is CASSLFGTLNYGYTF. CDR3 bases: TGTGCCAGCAGTTTATTCGGCACCCTCAACTATGGCTACACCTTC.

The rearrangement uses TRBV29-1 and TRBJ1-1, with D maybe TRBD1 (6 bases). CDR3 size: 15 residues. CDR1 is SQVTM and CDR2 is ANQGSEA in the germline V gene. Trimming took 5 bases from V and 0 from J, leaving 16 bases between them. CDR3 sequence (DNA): TGCAGCGTTCGAGGACAGTTTGGTATGAACACTGAAGCTTTCTTT. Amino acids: CSVRGQFGMNTEAFF.

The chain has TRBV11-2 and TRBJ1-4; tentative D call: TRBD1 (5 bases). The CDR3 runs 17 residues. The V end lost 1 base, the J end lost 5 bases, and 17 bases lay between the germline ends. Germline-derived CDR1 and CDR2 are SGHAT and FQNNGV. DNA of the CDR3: TGTGCCAGCAGCTTAGGGGCGGGGGGTAGACGGAATGAAAAACTGTTTTTT. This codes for CASSLGAGGRRNEKLFF.

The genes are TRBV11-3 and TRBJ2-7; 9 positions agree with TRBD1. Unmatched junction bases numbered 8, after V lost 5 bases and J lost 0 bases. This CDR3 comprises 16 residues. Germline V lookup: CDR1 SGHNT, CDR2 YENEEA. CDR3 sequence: CASSPRTGVLSYEQYF. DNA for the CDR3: TGTGCCAGCAGCCCGCGGACAGGGGTTCTCTCCTACGAGCAGTACTTC.

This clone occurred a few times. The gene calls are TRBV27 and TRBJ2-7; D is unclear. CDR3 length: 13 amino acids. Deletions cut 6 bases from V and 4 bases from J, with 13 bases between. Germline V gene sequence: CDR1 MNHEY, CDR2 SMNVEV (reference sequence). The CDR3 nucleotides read TGTGCCAGCAGGGATTCAGGATGGTACGAGCAGTACTTC. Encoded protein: CASRDSGWYEQYF.

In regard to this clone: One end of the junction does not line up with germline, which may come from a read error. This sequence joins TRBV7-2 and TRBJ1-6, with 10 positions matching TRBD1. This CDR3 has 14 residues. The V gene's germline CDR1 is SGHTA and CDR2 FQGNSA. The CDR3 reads CASSLGSGTGAIIF. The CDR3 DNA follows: TGTGCCAGCAGCTTGGGCTCCGGGACAGGGGCGATTATTTTT.

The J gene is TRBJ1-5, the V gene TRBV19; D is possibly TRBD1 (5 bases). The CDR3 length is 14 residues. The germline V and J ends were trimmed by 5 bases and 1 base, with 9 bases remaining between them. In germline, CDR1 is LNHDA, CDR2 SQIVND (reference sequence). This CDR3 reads CASSGRTSNQPQHF. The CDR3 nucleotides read TGTGCCAGTAGTGGACGGACAAGCAATCAGCCCCAGCATTTT.

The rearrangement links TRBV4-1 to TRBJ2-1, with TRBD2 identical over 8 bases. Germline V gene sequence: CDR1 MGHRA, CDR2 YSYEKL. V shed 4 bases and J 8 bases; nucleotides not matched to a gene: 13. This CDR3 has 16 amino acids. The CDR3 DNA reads TGCGCCAGCAGCCCTGGGGAGCGGGAGTGGTTCGATGAGCAGTTCTTC. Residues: CASSPGEREWFDEQFF.

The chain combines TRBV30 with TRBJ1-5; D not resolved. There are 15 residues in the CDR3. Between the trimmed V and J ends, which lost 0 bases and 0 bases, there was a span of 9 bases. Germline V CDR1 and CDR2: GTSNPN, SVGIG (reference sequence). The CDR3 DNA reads TGTGCCTGGAGTGTACGCACGGGTAGCAATCAGCCCCAGCATTTT. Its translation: CAWSVRTGSNQPQHF.